The clone carrying this T cell receptor (beta chain) was seen ten or more times. The antigen remains undetermined. This entry is derived from a study of T cells after yellow fever vaccination. Study observations and caveats: Post-booster repertoires contained most primary-vaccination clones again (about 95% CD4, approximately 88% CD8).

TCRdb re-analysed the 5' RACE reads in MiXCR, keeping a single row per CDR3 protein. The sample lists around 72,000 distinct CDR3 sequences, around 7.1% occurring once. The CDR3 has 13 amino acids. Germline V lookup: CDR1 DFQATT, CDR2 SNEGSKA (reference sequence). V was pared by 5 bases and J by 4 bases, with 5 bases of the junction left unmatched. The chain has TRBV20-1 and TRBJ2-3; 8 bases agree with TRBD2. The specimen comprised CD8+ T cells sorted from PBMCs, sampled more than 8 days after the first yellow fever vaccination. This clonotype originated in a man between 18 and 29 years old who received the YFV17D yellow fever vaccine. Here the CDR3 reads CSAEAGASDTQYF. Written as DNA, the CDR3 is TGCAGTGCTGAAGCGGGGGCCTCAGATACGCAGTATTTT.